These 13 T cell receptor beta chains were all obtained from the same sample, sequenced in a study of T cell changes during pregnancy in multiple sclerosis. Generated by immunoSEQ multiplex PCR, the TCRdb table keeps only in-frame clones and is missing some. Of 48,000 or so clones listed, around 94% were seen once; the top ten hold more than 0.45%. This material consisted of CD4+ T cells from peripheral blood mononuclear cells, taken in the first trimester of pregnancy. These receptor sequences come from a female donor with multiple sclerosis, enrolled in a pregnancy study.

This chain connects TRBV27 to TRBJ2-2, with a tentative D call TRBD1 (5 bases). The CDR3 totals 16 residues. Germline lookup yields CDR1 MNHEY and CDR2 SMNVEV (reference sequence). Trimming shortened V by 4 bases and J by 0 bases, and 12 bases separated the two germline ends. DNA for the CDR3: TGTGCCAGCAGTTCCCGCAGGGAACCGAACACCGGGGAGCTGTTTTTT. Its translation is CASSSRREPNTGELFF.

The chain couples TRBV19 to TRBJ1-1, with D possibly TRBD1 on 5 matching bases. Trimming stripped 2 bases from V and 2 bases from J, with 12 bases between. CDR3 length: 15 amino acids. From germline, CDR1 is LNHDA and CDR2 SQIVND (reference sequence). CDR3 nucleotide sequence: TGTGCCAGTAGTATAACTGGCAGGGTTAACACTGAAGCTTTCTTT. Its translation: CASSITGRVNTEAFF.

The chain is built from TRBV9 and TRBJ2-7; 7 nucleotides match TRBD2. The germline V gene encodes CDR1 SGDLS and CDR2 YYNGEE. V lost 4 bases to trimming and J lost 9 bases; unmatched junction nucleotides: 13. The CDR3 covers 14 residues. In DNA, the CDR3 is TGTGCCAGCAGCCCCTCGCTCGGGAGGTTTGGGCAGTACTTC. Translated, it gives CASSPSLGRFGQYF.

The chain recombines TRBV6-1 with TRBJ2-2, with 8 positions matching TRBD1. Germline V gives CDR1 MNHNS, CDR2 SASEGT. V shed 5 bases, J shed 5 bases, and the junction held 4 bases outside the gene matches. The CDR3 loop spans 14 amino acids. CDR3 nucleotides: TGTGCCAGCAGTCCCACAGGGGGGACCGGGGAGCTGTTTTTT. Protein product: CASSPTGGTGELFF.

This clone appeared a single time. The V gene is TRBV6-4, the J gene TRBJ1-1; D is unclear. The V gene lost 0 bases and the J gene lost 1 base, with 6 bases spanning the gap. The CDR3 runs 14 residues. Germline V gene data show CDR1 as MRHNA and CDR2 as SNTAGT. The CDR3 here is CASSDSAGNTEAFF. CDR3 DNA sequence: TGTGCCAGCAGTGACTCGGCAGGGAACACTGAAGCTTTCTTT.

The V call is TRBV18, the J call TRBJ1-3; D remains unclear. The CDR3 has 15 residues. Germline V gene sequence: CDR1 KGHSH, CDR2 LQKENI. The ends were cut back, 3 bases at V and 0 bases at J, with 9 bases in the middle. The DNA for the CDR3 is TGTGCCAGCTCACCCACTTTAATCTCTGGAAACACCATATATTTT. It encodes CASSPTLISGNTIYF. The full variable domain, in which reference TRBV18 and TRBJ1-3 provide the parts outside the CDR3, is NAGVMQNPRHLVRRRGQEARLRCSPMKGHSHVYWYRQLPEEGLKFMVYLQKENIIDESGMPKERFSAEFPKEGPSILRIQQVVRGDSAAYFCASSPTLISGNTIYFGEGSWLTVV.

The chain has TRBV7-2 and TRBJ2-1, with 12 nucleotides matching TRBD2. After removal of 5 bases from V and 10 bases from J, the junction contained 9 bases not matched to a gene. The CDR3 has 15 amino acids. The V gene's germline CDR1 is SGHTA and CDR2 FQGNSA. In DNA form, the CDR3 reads TGTGCCAGCAGCACCCTAGCGGGGGGGCCTTACGAGCAGTTCTTC. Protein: CASSTLAGGPYEQFF.

This CDR3 reads CATSRVVGQGNYNEQFF. The CDR3 DNA sequence: TGTGCCACCAGCAGAGTAGTCGGACAGGGGAATTACAATGAGCAGTTCTTC. The J gene is TRBJ2-1, the V gene TRBV15; 9 nucleotides match TRBD1. J was trimmed by 4 bases and V by 1 base; bases with no gene match: 8. CDR1 is LNHNV and CDR2 is YYDKDF in the germline V gene (reference sequence). The CDR3 is 17 residues long.

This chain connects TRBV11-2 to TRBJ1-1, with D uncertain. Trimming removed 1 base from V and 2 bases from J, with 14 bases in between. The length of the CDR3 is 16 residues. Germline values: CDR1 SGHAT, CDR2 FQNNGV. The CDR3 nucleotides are TGTGCCAGCAGCTTAGTTGGGAGGAGGAGAAACACTGAAGCTTTCTTT. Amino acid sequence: CASSLVGRRRNTEAFF.

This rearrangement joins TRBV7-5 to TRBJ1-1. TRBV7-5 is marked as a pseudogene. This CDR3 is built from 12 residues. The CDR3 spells CARCPPGISSFF. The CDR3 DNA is TGTGCCAGATGCCCACCGGGGATATCGTCTTTCTTT.

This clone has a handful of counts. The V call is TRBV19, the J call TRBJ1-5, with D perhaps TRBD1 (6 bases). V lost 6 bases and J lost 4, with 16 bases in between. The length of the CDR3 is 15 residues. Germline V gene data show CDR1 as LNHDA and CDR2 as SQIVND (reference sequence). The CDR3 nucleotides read TGTGCCAGTAGCCCCCCGGGGGGCCCAAATCAGCCCCAGCATTTT. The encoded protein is CASSPPGGPNQPQHF.

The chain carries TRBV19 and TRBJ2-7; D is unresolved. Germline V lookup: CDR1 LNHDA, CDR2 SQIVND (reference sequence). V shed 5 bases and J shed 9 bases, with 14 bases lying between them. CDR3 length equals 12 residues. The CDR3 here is CASSPATGAQYF. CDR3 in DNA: TGTGCCAGTAGTCCCGCGACGGGTGCGCAGTACTTC.

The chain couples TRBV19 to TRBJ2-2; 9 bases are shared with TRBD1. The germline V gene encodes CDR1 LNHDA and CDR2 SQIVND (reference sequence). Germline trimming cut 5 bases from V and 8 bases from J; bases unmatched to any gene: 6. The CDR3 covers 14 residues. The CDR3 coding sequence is TGTGCCAGTAGTCACGACAGGGGGAAAGGGGAGCTGTTTTTT. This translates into CASSHDRGKGELFF.